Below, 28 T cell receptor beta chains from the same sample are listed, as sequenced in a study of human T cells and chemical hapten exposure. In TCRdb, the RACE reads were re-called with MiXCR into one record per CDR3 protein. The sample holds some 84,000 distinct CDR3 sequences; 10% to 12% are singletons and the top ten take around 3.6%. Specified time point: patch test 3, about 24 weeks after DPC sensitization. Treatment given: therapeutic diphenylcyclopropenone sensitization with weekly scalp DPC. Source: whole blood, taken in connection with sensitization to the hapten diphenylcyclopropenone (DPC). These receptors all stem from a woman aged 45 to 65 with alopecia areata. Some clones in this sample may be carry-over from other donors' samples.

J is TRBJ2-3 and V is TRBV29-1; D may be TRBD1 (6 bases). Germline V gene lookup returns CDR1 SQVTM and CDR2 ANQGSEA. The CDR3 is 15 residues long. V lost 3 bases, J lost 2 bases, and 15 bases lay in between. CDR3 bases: TGCAGCGTTGACCCAGGACAGCTCCACACAGATACGCAGTATTTT. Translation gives CSVDPGQLHTDTQYF.

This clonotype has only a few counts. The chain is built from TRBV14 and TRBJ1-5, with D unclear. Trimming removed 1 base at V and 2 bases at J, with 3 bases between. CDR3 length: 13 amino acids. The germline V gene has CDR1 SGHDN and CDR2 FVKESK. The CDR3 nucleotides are TGTGCCAGCAGCCAAGCCGGCAATCAGCCCCAGCATTTT. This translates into CASSQAGNQPQHF.

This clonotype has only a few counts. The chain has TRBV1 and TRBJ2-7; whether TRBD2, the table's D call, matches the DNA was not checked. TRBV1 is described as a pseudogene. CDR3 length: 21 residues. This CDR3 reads CTSSPPGLAGGPNDLLYEQYF. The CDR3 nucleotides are TGCACCAGCAGCCCACCGGGACTAGCGGGAGGGCCTAATGATCTACTCTACGAGCAGTACTTC.

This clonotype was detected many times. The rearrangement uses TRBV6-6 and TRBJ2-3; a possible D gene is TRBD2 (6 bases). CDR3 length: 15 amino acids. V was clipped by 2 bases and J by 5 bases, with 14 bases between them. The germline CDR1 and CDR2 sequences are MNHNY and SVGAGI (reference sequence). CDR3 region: CASSYEKGRGDTQYF. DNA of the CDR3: TGTGCCAGCAGTTACGAAAAGGGGCGGGGAGATACGCAGTATTTT.

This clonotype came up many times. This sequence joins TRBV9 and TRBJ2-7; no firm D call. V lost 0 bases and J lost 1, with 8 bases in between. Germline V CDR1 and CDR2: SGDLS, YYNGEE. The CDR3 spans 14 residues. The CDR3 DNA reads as TGTGCCAGCAGCGTAGGGTCCGCTTCCTACGAGCAGTACTTC. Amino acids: CASSVGSASYEQYF.

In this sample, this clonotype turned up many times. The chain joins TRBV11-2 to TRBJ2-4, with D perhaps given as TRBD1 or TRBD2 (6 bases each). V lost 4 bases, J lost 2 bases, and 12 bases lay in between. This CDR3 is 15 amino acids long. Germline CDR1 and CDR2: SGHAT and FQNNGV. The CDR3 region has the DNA TGTGCCAGCAGCTCCGGGCGGGACACCAAAAACATTCAGTACTTC. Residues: CASSSGRDTKNIQYF.

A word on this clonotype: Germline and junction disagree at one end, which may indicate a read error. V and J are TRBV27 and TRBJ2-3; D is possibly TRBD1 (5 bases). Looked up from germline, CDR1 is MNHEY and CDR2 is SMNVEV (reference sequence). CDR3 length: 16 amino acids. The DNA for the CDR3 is TGTGTCAGCAGTCCAACAGGTGTCGCCCCCACAGATACGCAGTATTTT. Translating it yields CVSSPTGVAPTDTQYF.

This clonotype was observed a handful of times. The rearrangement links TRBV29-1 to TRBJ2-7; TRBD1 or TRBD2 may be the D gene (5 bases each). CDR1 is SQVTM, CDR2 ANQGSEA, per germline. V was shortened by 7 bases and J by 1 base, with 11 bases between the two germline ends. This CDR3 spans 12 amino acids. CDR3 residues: CSARGSSYEQYF. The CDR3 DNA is TGCAGCGCCCGGGGCTCATCCTACGAGCAGTACTTC.

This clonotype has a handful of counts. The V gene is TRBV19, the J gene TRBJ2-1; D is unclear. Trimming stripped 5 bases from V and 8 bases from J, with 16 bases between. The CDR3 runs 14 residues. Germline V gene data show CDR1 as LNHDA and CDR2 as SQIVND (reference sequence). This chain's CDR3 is CASSARNLGHEQFF. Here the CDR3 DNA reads TGTGCCAGTAGTGCCCGGAACCTCGGCCATGAGCAGTTCTTC.

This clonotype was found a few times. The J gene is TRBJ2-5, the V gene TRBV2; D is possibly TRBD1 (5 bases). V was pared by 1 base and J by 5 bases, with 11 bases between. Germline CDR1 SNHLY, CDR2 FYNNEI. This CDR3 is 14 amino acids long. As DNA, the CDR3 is TGTGCCAGCAGTGAAGAGGGCAGGGTGGAGACCCAGTACTTC. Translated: CASSEEGRVETQYF.

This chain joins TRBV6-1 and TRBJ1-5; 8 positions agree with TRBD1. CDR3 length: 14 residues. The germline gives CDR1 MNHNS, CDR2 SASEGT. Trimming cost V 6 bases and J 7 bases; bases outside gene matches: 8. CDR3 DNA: TGTGCCAGCAGACGGACAGGGCAGGGGCAGCCCCAGCATTTT. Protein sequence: CASRRTGQGQPQHF.

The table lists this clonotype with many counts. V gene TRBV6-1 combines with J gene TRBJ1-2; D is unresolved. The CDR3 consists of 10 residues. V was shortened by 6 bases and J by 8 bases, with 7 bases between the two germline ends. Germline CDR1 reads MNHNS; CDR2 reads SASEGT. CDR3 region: CASRGKGYTF. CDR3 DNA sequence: TGTGCCAGCAGAGGGAAAGGCTACACCTTC.

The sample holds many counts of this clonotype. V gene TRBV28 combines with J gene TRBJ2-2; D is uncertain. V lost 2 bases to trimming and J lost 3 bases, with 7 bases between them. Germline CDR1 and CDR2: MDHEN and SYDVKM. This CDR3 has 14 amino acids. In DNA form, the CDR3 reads TGTGCCAGCAGTTTAGTCGATTACACCGGGGAGCTGTTTTTT. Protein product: CASSLVDYTGELFF.

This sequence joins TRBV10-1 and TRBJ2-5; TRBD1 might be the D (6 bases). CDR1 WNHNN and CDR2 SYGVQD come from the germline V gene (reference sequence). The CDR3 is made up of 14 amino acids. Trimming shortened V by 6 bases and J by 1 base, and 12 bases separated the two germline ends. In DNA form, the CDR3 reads TGCGCCAGCAGGCCGGACAGCTCCCAAGAGACCCAGTACTTC. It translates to CASRPDSSQETQYF.

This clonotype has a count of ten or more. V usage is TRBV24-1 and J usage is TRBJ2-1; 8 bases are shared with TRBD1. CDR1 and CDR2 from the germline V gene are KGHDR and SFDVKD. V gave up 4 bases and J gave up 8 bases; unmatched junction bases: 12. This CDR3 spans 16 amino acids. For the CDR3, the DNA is TGTGCCACCAGTGACATGGACAGGGCGTCGCGCGATGAGCAGTTCTTC. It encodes CATSDMDRASRDEQFF.

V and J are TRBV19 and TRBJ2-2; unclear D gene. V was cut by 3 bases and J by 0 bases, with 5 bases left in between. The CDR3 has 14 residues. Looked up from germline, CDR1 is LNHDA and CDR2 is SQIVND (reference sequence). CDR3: CASSILANTGELFF. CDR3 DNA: TGTGCCAGTAGTATTCTTGCGAACACCGGGGAGCTGTTTTTT.

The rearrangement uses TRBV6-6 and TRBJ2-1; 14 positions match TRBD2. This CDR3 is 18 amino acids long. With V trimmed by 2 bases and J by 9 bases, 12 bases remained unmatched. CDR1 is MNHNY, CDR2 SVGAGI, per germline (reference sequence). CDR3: CASSYMGAGTSGRTEQFF. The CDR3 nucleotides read TGTGCCAGCAGTTACATGGGGGCCGGGACTAGCGGGAGAACTGAGCAGTTCTTC.

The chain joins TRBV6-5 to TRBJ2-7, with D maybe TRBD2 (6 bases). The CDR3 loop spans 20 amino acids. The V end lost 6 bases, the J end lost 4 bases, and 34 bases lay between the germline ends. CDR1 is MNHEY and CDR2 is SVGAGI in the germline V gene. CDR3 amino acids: CASSGRPYPLAAGFPYEQYF. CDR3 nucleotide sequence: TGTGCCAGCAGCGGCAGACCGTACCCTTTAGCGGCGGGGTTCCCTTACGAGCAGTACTTC.

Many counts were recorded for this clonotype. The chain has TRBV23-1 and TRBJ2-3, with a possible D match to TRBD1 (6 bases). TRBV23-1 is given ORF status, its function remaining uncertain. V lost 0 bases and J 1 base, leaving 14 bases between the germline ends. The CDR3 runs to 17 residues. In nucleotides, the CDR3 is TGCGCCAGCAGTCAATCTTGGCCCCAGGGGTGCACAGATACGCAGTATTTT. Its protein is CASSQSWPQGCTDTQYF.

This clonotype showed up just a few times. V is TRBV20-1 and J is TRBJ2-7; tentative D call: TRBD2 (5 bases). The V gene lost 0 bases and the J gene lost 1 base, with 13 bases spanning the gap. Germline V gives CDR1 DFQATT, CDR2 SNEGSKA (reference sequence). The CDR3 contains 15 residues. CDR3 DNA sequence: TGCAGTGCTAGAGATCTAGCACTAGGGTCCTACGAGCAGTACTTC. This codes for CSARDLALGSYEQYF.

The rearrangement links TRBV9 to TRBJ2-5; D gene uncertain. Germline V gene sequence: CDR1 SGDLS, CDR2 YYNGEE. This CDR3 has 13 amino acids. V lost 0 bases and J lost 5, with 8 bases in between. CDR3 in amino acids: CASSVGGTETQYF. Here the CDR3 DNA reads TGTGCCAGCAGCGTAGGGGGAACGGAGACCCAGTACTTC.

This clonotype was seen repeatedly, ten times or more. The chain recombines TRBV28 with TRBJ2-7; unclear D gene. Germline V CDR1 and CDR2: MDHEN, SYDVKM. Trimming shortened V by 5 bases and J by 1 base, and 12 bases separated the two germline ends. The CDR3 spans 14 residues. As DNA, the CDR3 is TGTGCCAGCAGTACCGGGCGGCCGTCCTACGAGCAGTACTTC. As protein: CASSTGRPSYEQYF.

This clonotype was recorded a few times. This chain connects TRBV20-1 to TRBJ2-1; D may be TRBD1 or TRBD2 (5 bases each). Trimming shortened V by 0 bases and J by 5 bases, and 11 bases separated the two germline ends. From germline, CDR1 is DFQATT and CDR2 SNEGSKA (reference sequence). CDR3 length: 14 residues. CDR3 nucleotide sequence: TGCAGTGCTAGAGATAGGAGAGGGGACAATGAGCAGTTCTTC. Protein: CSARDRRGDNEQFF.

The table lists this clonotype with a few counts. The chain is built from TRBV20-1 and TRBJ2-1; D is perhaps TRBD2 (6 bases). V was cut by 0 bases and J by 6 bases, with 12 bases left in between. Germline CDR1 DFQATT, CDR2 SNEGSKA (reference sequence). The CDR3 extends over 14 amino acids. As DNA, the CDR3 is TGCAGTGCTAGAGACCCCACCGGGGGCAATGAGCAGTTCTTC. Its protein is CSARDPTGGNEQFF.

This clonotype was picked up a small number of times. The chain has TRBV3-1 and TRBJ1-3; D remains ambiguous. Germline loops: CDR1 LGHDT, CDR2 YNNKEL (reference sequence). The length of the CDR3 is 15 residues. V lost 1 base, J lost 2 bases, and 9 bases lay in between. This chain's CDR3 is CASSQGPGAGNTIYF. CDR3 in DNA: TGTGCCAGCAGCCAAGGACCGGGTGCTGGAAACACCATATATTTT.

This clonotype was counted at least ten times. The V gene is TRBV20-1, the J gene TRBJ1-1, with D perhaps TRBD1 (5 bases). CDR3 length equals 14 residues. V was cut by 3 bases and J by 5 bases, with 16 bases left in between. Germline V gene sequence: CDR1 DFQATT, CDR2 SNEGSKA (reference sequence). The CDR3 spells CSASPGYLGTEAFF. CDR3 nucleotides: TGCAGTGCTAGTCCAGGGTATCTAGGAACTGAAGCTTTCTTT.

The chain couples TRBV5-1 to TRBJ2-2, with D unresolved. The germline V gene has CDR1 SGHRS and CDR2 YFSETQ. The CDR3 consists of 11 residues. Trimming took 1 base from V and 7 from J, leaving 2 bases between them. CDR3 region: CASSLLGELFF. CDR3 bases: TGCGCCAGCAGCTTGCTCGGGGAGCTGTTTTTT.

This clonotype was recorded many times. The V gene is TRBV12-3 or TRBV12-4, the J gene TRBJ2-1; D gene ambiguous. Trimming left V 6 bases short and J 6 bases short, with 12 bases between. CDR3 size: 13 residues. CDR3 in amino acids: CASSRSSRNEQFF. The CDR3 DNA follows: TGTGCCAGCAGCCGGTCCAGTCGCAATGAGCAGTTCTTC.